These T cell receptor beta chains were read from a single sample in a study of T cells in localized non-small cell lung cancer. Profiled with immunoSEQ multiplex PCR; TCRdb holds only in-frame clones, not every one. The data contain more than 9,000 clones, around two fifths of them seen just once; the ten biggest clones take up roughly 3.8%. Sequences were derived from lymph node tissue, sampled before any cancer treatment. The receptors stem from a woman aged 40-75 years with stage I lung adenocarcinoma. Both conserved end residues are part of each CDR3. A D gene is named only where the DNA matches it firmly. Some rows have no size entry. The others give once, few or many, or a class for an expanded clone.

TRBJ1-1,few,TRBD1,TRBV6-8,CASRAGTGGAFF,TGTGCCAGCAGGGCCGGGACAGGGGGAGCTTTCTTT
TRBJ1-6,few,-,TRBV6-9,CASRPPDGDNSPLHF,TGTGCCAGCAGACCCCCGGACGGAGATAATTCACCCCTCCACTTT
TRBJ2-7,-,TRBD2,TRBV6-8,CAISVSGTTKSYEQYF,TGTGCCATCAGTGTATCCGGGACTACAAAATCCTACGAGCAGTACTTC
TRBJ2-2,-,-,TRBV9,CASSASLRGGLNTGELFF,TGTGCCAGCAGCGCCAGTTTAAGGGGGGGCCTGAACACCGGGGAGCTGTTTTTT
TRBJ1-3,-,TRBD1,TRBV9,CASSTSTGFTSGNTIYF,TGTGCCAGCAGCACCTCGACAGGGTTTACCTCTGGAAACACCATATATTTT
TRBJ2-5,medium-sized,TRBD2,TRBV11-3,CASSFERGGRETQYF,TGTGCCAGCAGCTTCGAGCGGGGGGGCCGGGAGACCCAGTACTTC
TRBJ1-1,-,-,TRBV6-8,CASSVEMNTEAFF,TGTGCCAGCAGTGTCGAGATGAACACTGAAGCTTTCTTT
TRBJ1-2,-,TRBD1,TRBV18,CASSPLLGGPAYTF,TGTGCCAGCTCACCACTGTTAGGGGGCCCAGCCTACACCTTC
TRBJ2-2,-,TRBD1,TRBV6-8,CAISADRGRGELFF,TGTGCCATCAGTGCAGACAGGGGGCGCGGGGAGCTGTTTTTT
TRBJ1-1,-,-,TRBV28,CASSQPGSAHEAFF,TGTGCCAGCAGTCAGCCGGGCTCGGCCCATGAAGCTTTCTTT
TRBJ1-6,-,-,TRBV30,CAWMGLPNSPLHF,TGTGCCTGGATGGGCCTACCTAATTCACCCCTCCACTTT
TRBJ2-3,-,-,TRBV2,CASSPGSSTDTQYF,TGTGCCAGTAGCCCGGGGTCTAGCACAGATACGCAGTATTTT
TRBJ1-1,-,TRBD1,TRBV10-1,CASSEDRAVNTEAFF,TGCGCCAGCAGCGAGGACAGGGCCGTGAACACTGAAGCTTTCTTT
TRBJ1-1,-,-,TRBV19,CASSIRGNTEAFF,TGTGCCAGTAGTATCCGGGGCAACACTGAAGCTTTCTTT
TRBJ1-2,-,-,TRBV6-8,CAISVSGVYGYTF,TGTGCCATCAGCGTCTCGGGGGTCTATGGCTACACCTTC
TRBJ1-3,-,-,TRBV19,CASSLTRGTSGNTIYF,TGTGCCAGTAGTCTAACGAGGGGCACCTCTGGAAACACCATATATTTT
TRBJ2-3,-,-,TRBV29-1,CSATWVTGGGTDTQYF,TGCAGCGCAACCTGGGTAACGGGCGGGGGCACAGATACGCAGTATTTT
TRBJ2-6,few,-,TRBV12-5,CASGLVSGSGANVLTF,TGTGCTAGTGGTCTGGTTTCAGGGTCTGGGGCCAACGTCCTGACTTTC
TRBJ2-1,-,TRBD2,TRBV11-3,CASSLDKGRANEQFF,TGTGCCAGCAGCTTAGATAAAGGGAGGGCCAATGAGCAGTTCTTC
TRBJ1-1,few,-,TRBV7-6,CASSIDWGATEAFF,TGTGCCAGCAGCATCGACTGGGGGGCTACTGAAGCTTTCTTT
TRBJ1-6,-,-,TRBV6-8,CASTAGGPHGVPLHF,TGTGCCAGCACAGCGGGGGGCCCTCACGGCGTACCCCTCCACTTT
TRBJ2-7,few,-,TRBV11-3,CASSLEGFSYEQYF,TGTGCCAGCAGCTTAGAGGGCTTCTCCTACGAGCAGTACTTC
TRBJ1-1,few,-,TRBV19,CASSIPMNTEAFF,TGTGCCAGTAGTATTCCAATGAACACTGAAGCTTTCTTT
TRBJ1-3,-,-,TRBV6-7,CASSSFAPTVIGNTIYF,TGTGCCAGCAGTTCCTTTGCCCCCACAGTAATTGGAAACACCATATATTTT
TRBJ2-6,few,-,TRBV6-8,CASSSVDSGANVLTF,TGTGCCAGCAGTTCAGTGGACTCTGGGGCCAACGTCCTGACTTTC
TRBJ2-1,-,-,TRBV6-8,CASSLGLLKGEQFF,TGTGCCAGCAGTCTGGGACTTCTCAAGGGGGAGCAGTTCTTC
TRBJ2-5,few,-,TRBV6-8,CASLGPSETQYF,TGTGCCAGCCTAGGGCCAAGCGAGACCCAGTACTTC
TRBJ2-7,few,TRBD1,TRBV6-8,CAISVRTAHGQGFSYEQYF,TGTGCCATCAGTGTGCGAACCGCCCATGGACAGGGGTTTTCCTACGAGCAGTACTTC
TRBJ1-6,-,-,TRBV6-8,CASSLTENSPLHF,TGTGCCAGCAGTCTGACAGAAAATTCACCCCTCCACTTT
TRBJ2-7,-,TRBD2,TRBV6-8,CASSYLAGGAEQYF,TGTGCCAGCAGTTATCTAGCGGGGGGGGCCGAGCAGTACTTC
TRBJ1-1,few,-,TRBV11-3,CASSLQGGGRTEAFF,TGTGCCAGCAGCTTACAGGGAGGGGGTAGAACTGAAGCTTTCTTT
TRBJ1-1,few,-,TRBV6-8,CASSYGRRDEAFF,TGTGCCAGCAGTTACGGACGGAGAGATGAAGCTTTCTTT
TRBJ1-1,few,-,TRBV6-8,CASSSSGQNTEAFF,-
TRBJ2-1,-,-,TRBV5-1,CASSSMGLGSYNEQFF,TGCGCCAGCAGTTCGATGGGACTGGGCTCATACAATGAGCAGTTCTTC
TRBJ2-6,-,-,TRBV5-1,CASSLLGQGMWGANVLTF,TGCGCCAGCAGCTTATTAGGCCAGGGGATGTGGGGGGCCAACGTCCTGACTTTC
TRBJ2-4,few,TRBD2,TRBV19,CASSIPPSSGGLAKNIQYF,TGTGCCAGTAGTATTCCGCCGTCTAGCGGGGGGCTAGCCAAAAACATTCAGTACTTC
TRBJ1-6,-,TRBD1,TRBV19,CASSGQDYNSPLHF,TGTGCCAGTAGCGGACAGGACTATAATTCACCCCTCCACTTT
TRBJ1-5,few,TRBD1,TRBV6-8,CASSVLPTGASNQPQHF,TGTGCCAGCAGTGTCCTACCGACAGGGGCGAGCAATCAGCCCCAGCATTTT
TRBJ2-7,few,TRBD1,TRBV6-8,CASSYGQAIYEQYF,TGTGCCAGCAGTTACGGACAGGCGATCTACGAGCAGTACTTC
TRBJ2-7,-,TRBD2,TRBV11-3,CASRPRGGAYEQYF,TGTGCCAGCAGGCCCCGGGGGGGGGCCTACGAGCAGTACTTC
TRBJ1-6,-,-,TRBV9,CASKQNNSPLHF,TGTGCCAGCAAACAGAATAATTCACCCCTCCACTTT
TRBJ2-5,few,TRBD1,TRBV6-4,CASRTGGETQYF,TGTGCCAGCAGGACAGGGGGCGAGACCCAGTACTTC
TRBJ2-4,-,-,TRBV15,CATSGKRGAGDIQYF,TGTGCCACCAGCGGAAAACGGGGGGCCGGAGACATTCAGTACTTC
TRBJ1-2,-,-,TRBV30,CAWSHREGGLYGYTF,TGTGCCTGGAGTCACCGGGAGGGGGGACTTTATGGCTACACCTTC
TRBJ1-1,few,TRBD1,TRBV19,CASSNRGVAEAFF,TGTGCCAGTAGTAACAGGGGGGTCGCTGAAGCTTTCTTT
TRBJ1-6,-,-,TRBV19,CASRGIQRGSPLHF,TGTGCCAGTAGGGGAATTCAGCGCGGTTCACCCCTCCACTTT
TRBJ2-5,once,TRBD2,TRBV30,CAWSVGTTAQETQYF,TGTGCCTGGAGCGTAGGGACTACGGCTCAAGAGACCCAGTACTTC
TRBJ2-7,few,-,TRBV7-5,CASSSVGGSSYEQYF,TGTGCCAGCAGCTCTGTGGGGGGCAGCTCCTACGAGCAGTACTTC
TRBJ1-5,-,-,TRBV28,CASEIGGDSNQPQHF,TGTGCCAGCGAAATCGGGGGGGATAGCAATCAGCCCCAGCATTTT
TRBJ1-6,once,-,TRBV6-8,CASSRTENSPLHF,TGTGCCAGCAGTCGGACAGAGAATTCACCCCTCCACTTT